Listed here is a single T cell receptor beta chain. These data are taken from a study of blood T cell repertoires in COVID-19. In the study overall: T cells, B-cell-depleted T cells, or PBMCs provided the cDNA or gDNA that served as material.

Under the authors' procedure: It was from reference gene primer amplification that nucleated cell counts were estimated. Only in-frame clones appear in the TCRdb table, and some are missing; sequencing was by immunoSEQ multiplex PCR. V, J and clone size were drawn from that table, and D and trimming were deduced from the DNA. This table has about 230,000 clones, 75% to 85% appearing once. Germline assignment: CDR1 MRHNA and CDR2 SNTAGT. V lost 6 bases and J lost 5; bases outside the gene matches: 6. The CDR3 has 15 amino acids. The TCR comes from a woman in her twenties or thirties with COVID-19, enrolled during active disease. Sequenced sample: peripheral blood. The chain joins TRBV6-4 to TRBJ2-1, with 11 bases fitting TRBD2. DNA of the CDR3: TGTGCCAGCAGCTTTACTAGCGGGAGTGACAATGAGCAGTTCTTC. Translation: CASSFTSGSDNEQFF.